This T cell receptor (beta chain) was identified during a study of CD8+CD57+ T cells in acquired aplastic anemia (dated by TCRdb to the late 2010s). A note on the overall study: DNA extracted from sorted CD4+ and CD8+ cells had a mean of around 3 ug, with a range of about 0.18 to 27.4 ug. CD8+CD57+ expansion was defined as frequency above the mean frequency observed in healthy subjects.

TCR beta VDJ combination and CDR3 sequence profiling used genomic DNA as the template. TCR repertoire sequencing was run on an Illumina HiSeq 2000. Per the source publication's procedure: TRBV/TRBJ rearrangement plots, CDR3 size and DJ length profiles, and Simpson's diversity index were used to evaluate the repertoires. The immunodominant clone was defined as the most abundant DNA sequence in deep sequencing data. CDR3 amino acid sequences were checked for sharing across subjects and were also compared against the VDJdb database and published repertoires. Clones were called with MiXCR by TCRdb after fastp trimmed the public reads at Q25, and only in-frame beta chains were retained. Merged by CDR3 protein, the rows form single entries marked with the most common genes and DNA. TCRdb's processing, not the authors' own work, is the source of the V and J calls. The sample has more than 250,000 distinct CDR3 sequences on record, around 82% of them singletons. In total, the top ten clones hold 42% of the sample.

Overall study outcomes, separate from this receptor: Patients and healthy controls showed no significant difference in CD8+ Simpson's diversity (P=0.060). Around 30 CD8+ CDR3 sequences were shared between patients and controls but appeared highly expressed in patients and within their immunodominant clones.

Remarks on this clonotype: No antigen is known for it. One junction end disagrees with the germline gene, perhaps due to a read error.

Flow cytometry had shown CD8+CD57+ cell expansion in the patients selected for sequencing. Every patient had a diagnosis of severe acquired aplastic anemia based on International Study of Aplastic Anemia and Agranulocytosis and Camitta criteria. Patients had received no therapy at the time of blood sampling. In this study, sorted CD4+ and CD8+ T cells from the blood of healthy subjects and of severe aplastic anemia patients had their TCR repertoires deep-sequenced. In the USA, patient enrollment took place under clinicaltrials.gov protocols 00001620, 01623167, 00001397, 00071045, 00081523 and 00961064. Ficoll-Paque density gradient centrifugation was used to isolate peripheral blood mononuclear cells. Before DNA was extracted, CD4+ and CD8+ T cells were sorted using either FACS or magnetic beads. CDR1 LNHNV and CDR2 YYDKDF were looked up in the germline V gene (reference sequence). From the cysteine up to the phenylalanine, the CDR3 has a length of 14 residues. Solely the CDR3 DNA is kept, with 42 bases framed from the first base.

The source of this sequence is a human donor with aplastic anemia. Specimen: sorted CD4+, CD8+, or CD8+CD57+ T cells (not recorded which) from PBMCs. The chain couples TRBV15 to TRBJ2-3; the D gene is possibly TRBD1 or TRBD2, each agreeing over 5 bases. The J call may be faulty, since TRBJ2-7 better matches the DNA end. The CDR3 region reads CASSFRGGAYTQYF. Here is the DNA: TGTGCCAGCAGCTTTCGGGGCGGTGCCTACACGCAGTACTTC.